This note documents a single T cell receptor (beta chain) sequence. As yet, its antigen is unknown. This sample was included in a study of CD8 T cell repertoires and HIV-1 epitope variants. Looking at the study overall: Controls included no peptide, Ebola AY9 epitope, and a CMV, EBV, flu pool. The baseline condition was 1M T cells left uncultured.

Using immunoSEQ multiplex PCR, the repertoire was profiled, and TCRdb retains in-frame clones only, with some absent. The top ten clones hold roughly 44% of a sample with approximately 5,100 clones, 66% of them seen once. Germline CDR1 is KGHSY and CDR2 is FQNENV. The CDR3 is 15 amino acids. Between the trimmed V and J ends, which lost 4 bases and 6 bases, there was a span of 17 bases. Sequencing used cultured CD8+ T cells derived from PBMCs. This receptor was identified in a male donor with HIV. The rearrangement uses TRBV16 and TRBJ2-3; possible D gene TRBD2, 6 bases. The CDR3 loop is CASSLGGAKSDTQYF. In nucleotides, the CDR3 is TGTGCCAGCAGCCTCGGAGGGGCTAAATCGGATACGCAGTATTTT. Complete variable domain (other parts from reference TRBV16 and TRBJ2-3): GEEVAQTPKHLVRGEGQKAKLYCAPIKGHSYVFWYQQVLKNEFKFLISFQNENVFDETGMPKERFSAKCLPNSPCSLEIQATKLEDSAVYFCASSLGGAKSDTQYFGPGTRLTVL.